A selection of T cell receptor beta chains follows, all from one sample in a study of response to subunit inactivated influenza vaccine. In TCRdb, the RT-PCR reads were re-called with MiXCR into one record per CDR3 protein. The sample comprises about 300,000 distinct CDR3 sequences, roughly 22% of which are singletons, and under 13% rests with the top ten. The source was PBMCs from blood, collected less than 22 months after vaccination. Source of these receptors: a man aged 50-75 years who received an inactivated influenza vaccine. Each CDR3 is given with its conserved first and last residue. The D gene is left open where the match is weak. Size values are once, few and many counts, or a class for expanded clones, and some rows have none.

clone_size	v_call	j_call	d_call	cdr3_nt	cdr3_aa
once	TRBV12-3/TRBV12-4	TRBJ2-1	TRBD2	TGTGCCAGCAGTGTTGGCGGGGGGGCCTATGAGCAGTTCTTC	CASSVGGGAYEQFF
-	TRBV7-9	TRBJ1-1	-	TGTGCCAGCAGCTTGAGAGGGCTACTGGGATTGAACACTGAAGCTTTCTTT	CASSLRGLLGLNTEAFF
few	TRBV5-1	TRBJ1-6	TRBD1	TGCGCCAGCAGCAAGCCCGACAGGGAGGGCTCCTATAATTCACCCCTCCACTTT	CASSKPDREGSYNSPLHF
-	TRBV4-1	TRBJ2-5	TRBD1	TGCGCCAGCAGCCAAGATCGGACAGGGGAGGAGACCCAGTACTTC	CASSQDRTGEETQYF
few	TRBV3-1	TRBJ2-1	TRBD2	TGTGCCAGCAGCCAAGTCCGGACTAGCGGCTTAGGTGAGCAGTTCTTC	CASSQVRTSGLGEQFF
-	TRBV30	TRBJ2-3	-	TGTGCCTGGACTGGACCGGCGGGCTATCTTTCAGATACGCAGTATTTT	CAWTGPAGYLSDTQYF
-	TRBV4-2	TRBJ1-2	-	TGTGCCAGCAGCCAAGGTGTCCCTAACTATGGCTACACCTTC	CASSQGVPNYGYTF
-	TRBV11-2	TRBJ1-6	-	TGTGCCAGCAGCTCCGGGACAAATAATTCACCCCTCCACTTT	CASSSGTNNSPLHF
-	TRBV11-2	TRBJ2-1	-	TGTGCCAGCTTGGGACTCTCATTCAATGAGCAGTTCTTC	CASLGLSFNEQFF
-	TRBV7-9	TRBJ2-2	TRBD1	TGTGCCATACCGGACAGGGACGTCACCGGGGAGCTGTTTTTT	CAIPDRDVTGELFF
-	TRBV6-2/TRBV6-3	TRBJ1-1	-	TGTGCCAGCACCCAGGGAACTCAAGCTTTCTTT	CASTQGTQAFF
-	TRBV5-1	TRBJ1-2	-	TGCGCCAGCAGCTTGGAGGCTGGTTACAGAAACTATGGCTACACCTTC	CASSLEAGYRNYGYTF
-	TRBV5-1	TRBJ1-3	-	TGCGCCAGCAGCCCACCGGGGGTCAGCTCTGGAAACACCATATATTTT	CASSPPGVSSGNTIYF
few	TRBV7-8	TRBJ1-5	-	TGTGCCAGCAGCTTAGGCCTGATCTTCGAGACCCAGCATTTT	CASSLGLIFETQHF
many	TRBV19	TRBJ1-1	-	TGTGCCACCACGCGCACCGGGGCTCCGGACACTGAAGCTTTCTTT	CATTRTGAPDTEAFF
few	TRBV13	TRBJ2-7	-	TGTGCCAGCAGCTTAGAGGGTTACGGGCACTACGAGCAGTACTTC	CASSLEGYGHYEQYF
-	TRBV7-9	TRBJ1-3	-	TGTGCCAGCAGCACCCCAGGTGGGGTTTCGGGAAACACCATATATTTT	CASSTPGGVSGNTIYF
few	TRBV29-1	TRBJ2-2	-	TGCAGCGCCTCCACAGGATCCTACACCGGGGAGCTGTTTTTT	CSASTGSYTGELFF
-	TRBV10-3	TRBJ1-2	TRBD1	TGTGCCATCAGTGAGTCCTTTTGGACAGGGGAGAACTATGGCTACACCTTC	CAISESFWTGENYGYTF
-	TRBV18	TRBJ2-3	TRBD1	TGTGCCAGCTCACTACAGGGGGTTAGCACAGATACGCAGTATTTT	CASSLQGVSTDTQYF
-	TRBV19	TRBJ1-2	-	TGTGCCAGTAGTACCCCGGGGCTGGCCGTAGGGAATCGTGGCTACACCTTC	CASSTPGLAVGNRGYTF
once	TRBV7-9	TRBJ2-1	-	TGTGCCAGCAGCTTAGGCAGGGGGGAGTACAATGAGCAGTTCTTC	CASSLGRGEYNEQFF
-	TRBV4-1	TRBJ2-1	-	TGCGCCAGCAGCCAAGTGCCTAGTAAGGCTGAGCAGTTCTTC	CASSQVPSKAEQFF
-	TRBV15	TRBJ2-7	TRBD2	TGTGCCACCAGCGGACTAGCGTCGTACGAGCAGTACTTC	CATSGLASYEQYF
-	TRBV7-6	TRBJ1-5	TRBD1	TGTGCCAGCAGCTTAGACAGGGGGCTTGGTCAGCCCCAGCATTTT	CASSLDRGLGQPQHF
-	TRBV5-4	TRBJ1-1	-	TGTGCCAGCAGCCGACTGAGTACTGAAGCTTTCTTT	CASSRLSTEAFF
-	TRBV5-1	TRBJ2-1	-	TGCGCCAGCAGCTTGGTGGCTGTCTACAGTGAGCAGTTCTTC	CASSLVAVYSEQFF
-	TRBV20-1	TRBJ2-5	-	TGCAGTGCTGGTTCAGGGATAGAGACCCAGTACTTC	CSAGSGIETQYF
few	TRBV20-1	TRBJ1-2	-	TGCTCTGGGGGGGATCGCTACACCTTC	CSGGDRYTF
-	TRBV4-1	TRBJ2-4	-	TGCGCCAGCAGCCACTTTAAAAACATTCAGTACTTC	CASSHFKNIQYF
-	TRBV7-9	TRBJ2-5	TRBD2	TGTGCCAGCAGCTACGAGACTAGCGGGAGTTTTCAAGAGACCCAGTACTTC	CASSYETSGSFQETQYF
few	TRBV10-2	TRBJ1-1	-	TGCGCCAGCAGTGAGTCGAGTCTAGCTTTCTTT	CASSESSLAFF
-	TRBV20-1	TRBJ2-2	-	TGCAGTGCTAGGGGACTTAACACCGGGGAGCTGTTTTTT	CSARGLNTGELFF
-	TRBV20-1	TRBJ2-5	-	TGCAGTGCCCAGGATCCTGGCGGAGAGACCCAGTACTTC	CSAQDPGGETQYF
-	TRBV20-1	TRBJ1-5	-	TGCAGTGCGGCAGGGGTTCAGCCCCAGCATTTT	CSAAGVQPQHF
-	TRBV27	TRBJ2-7	TRBD1	TGTGCCAGCAGCTGGACAGGCCGGGGCGAGCAGTACTTC	CASSWTGRGEQYF
few	TRBV20-1	TRBJ2-7	TRBD2	TGCAGTGCTAGAGATATTCGCCGCACGGGGGGGTACGAGCAGTACTTC	CSARDIRRTGGYEQYF
-	TRBV23-1	TRBJ2-7	TRBD1	TGCGCCAGCACTGACGGACAGGGAATCATCTCCTACGAGCAGTACTTC	CASTDGQGIISYEQYF
-	TRBV7-8	TRBJ2-7	-	TGTGCCAGCAGCCGAGCTACGGGGTTATGGGAGCAGTACTTC	CASSRATGLWEQYF
few	TRBV12-3/TRBV12-4	TRBJ1-4	TRBD1	TGTGCCAGCAGAGGGACAGGGGGATCAACTAATGAAAAACTGTTTTTT	CASRGTGGSTNEKLFF
-	TRBV20-1	TRBJ2-7	-	TGCAGTGCTACGAGGGACGTAGGATACGAGCAGTACTTC	CSATRDVGYEQYF
few	TRBV20-1	TRBJ2-1	-	TGCAGTGTAAGTGTCCCGCGGAGACTCTTATACAATGAGCAGTTCTTC	CSVSVPRRLLYNEQFF
many	TRBV7-9	TRBJ1-5	TRBD1	TGTGCCAGCAGCTTCGGACAGGGCGGGCAGCCCCAGCATTTT	CASSFGQGGQPQHF
-	TRBV20-1	TRBJ1-3	-	TGCAGTGCTAGGGGGGGGAGTTCCTCTGGAAACACCATATATTTT	CSARGGSSSGNTIYF
-	TRBV6-2/TRBV6-3	TRBJ1-2	-	TGTGCCAGCACCCCCTCAGGGGCCTATGGCTACACCTTC	CASTPSGAYGYTF
-	TRBV4-3	TRBJ2-3	-	TGCGCCAGCAGCCGCTTTGGACAATCGAGCACAGATACGCAGTATTTT	CASSRFGQSSTDTQYF
-	TRBV12-3/TRBV12-4	TRBJ1-2	-	TGTGCCAGCAGTACGAAGGGGAGGGGATTTGGCTACACCTTC	CASSTKGRGFGYTF
many	TRBV15	TRBJ1-3	-	TGTGCCACCAGCAGAGAAGGGGGGGGCTCTGGAAACACCATATATTTT	CATSREGGGSGNTIYF
-	TRBV5-6	TRBJ2-7	-	TGTGCCAGCAGCTTGGGAGCAGGGGCATCCGAGCAGTACTTC	CASSLGAGASEQYF
-	TRBV7-8	TRBJ1-4	TRBD1	TGTGCCAGCAGCTTAGCGGGACAGGGGATCTCGGCTAATGAAAAACTGTTTTTT	CASSLAGQGISANEKLFF
few	TRBV2	TRBJ1-2	TRBD1	TGTGCCAGCAGTGAACAACAGGGGGCAAGCTATGGCTACACCTTC	CASSEQQGASYGYTF
many	TRBV5-1	TRBJ1-1	-	TGCGCCAGCAGCTCCGACGGGGTCGACACTGAAGCTTTCTTT	CASSSDGVDTEAFF
-	TRBV20-1	TRBJ2-3	-	TGCAGTGTTAGCGGAAGGGGGACAGATACGCAGTATTTT	CSVSGRGTDTQYF
-	TRBV5-1	TRBJ2-7	-	TGCGCCAGCAGCTTGGACGTGGGAGGCAGATCCTACGAGCAGTACTTC	CASSLDVGGRSYEQYF
-	TRBV15	TRBJ1-3	-	TGTGCCACCAGCAGAGATCCGGTCTCTGGAAACACCATATATTTT	CATSRDPVSGNTIYF
many	TRBV29-1	TRBJ2-1	-	TGCAGCGTCTCTACAGGGAACTACAATGAGCAGTTCTTC	CSVSTGNYNEQFF
-	TRBV6-1	TRBJ2-3	TRBD2	TGTGCCAGCAGTGAAGGATTTGGACTAGCGGAAAACACAGATACGCAGTATTTT	CASSEGFGLAENTDTQYF
-	TRBV5-1	TRBJ2-5	-	TGCGCCAGCAGCTTGGGGCCTAACGGGGCTCATGAGACCCAGTACTTC	CASSLGPNGAHETQYF
many	TRBV6-5	TRBJ1-2	TRBD1	TGTGCCAGCAGTGGACAGGGGAGCTATGGCTACACCTTC	CASSGQGSYGYTF
-	TRBV20-1	TRBJ2-5	TRBD2	TGCAGTGCTCGGACGGATGGGAGGGGAGAGACCCAGTACTTC	CSARTDGRGETQYF